The table lists the clone carrying this T cell receptor (beta chain) with a count of one. Its cognate antigen is unknown. This CDR3 contains 15 residues. Germline assignment: CDR1 SGHTA and CDR2 FQGNSA. With 1 base clipped from V and 3 bases from J, the junction kept 3 bases outside the gene matches. The data derive from a study of cytomegalovirus exposure and HLA in healthy donors. Study-level points and caveats: Later on, an analysis showed TCR association rates differing by HLA locus, with DRB1 the most and HLA-C the fewest.

Both 60 Vbeta primers and 13 Jbeta primers went into the PCR. Here immunoSEQ multiplex PCR was the method, and the copy in TCRdb shows in-frame clones only, minus some. Of over 65,000 clones in the sample, roughly 78% were seen once. This TCR was recovered from a man aged 35 to 55 in good health and CMV-seronegative. The chain couples TRBV7-2 to TRBJ2-7; 10 bases agree with TRBD2. Sequencing was carried out using PBMCs. CDR3 DNA: TGTGCCAGCAGCTTAGTTCCTAGCGGGAGCTACGAGCAGTACTTC. This gives the protein CASSLVPSGSYEQYF.